The clone carrying this T cell receptor (beta chain) appeared a single time. No antigen is known for it. The entry originates in a study of T cell responses to AZD1222 COVID-19 vaccine. Findings and limits, study-wide: The donor group comprised mostly white British people and more females; the analysis possibly underestimated clonal diversity. Receipt of two AZD1222 doses was followed by a rise in Spike-specific TCR breadth and depth.

The CDR3 sequence is 12 residues long. V lost 7 bases to trimming and J lost 7 bases, with 13 bases between them. The V gene's germline CDR1 is SGHTA and CDR2 FQGNSA. Assay used: immunoSEQ multiplex PCR; TCRdb lists only in-frame clones, some missing. The sample holds tens of thousands of clones; 81% are singletons and the top ten take over 20%. The receptor was isolated from an adult who received the AZD1222 COVID-19 vaccine. The chain carries TRBV7-2 and TRBJ1-2; a weak D match, TRBD1 (6 bases). Sequencing was performed on peripheral blood, taken 28 days after the second AZD1222 dose. The chain's CDR3 is CASTEQGSGYTF. In nucleotides, the CDR3 is TGTGCCAGCACCGAACAGGGTTCTGGCTACACCTTC.